This T cell receptor beta chain is drawn from a study of T-cell reconstitution after alpha-beta-depleted transplantation in children. Researchers prepared the TCRbeta library using unique molecular identifiers, the study reports. MiXCR, applied by TCRdb to the PCR reads, yields one record per CDR3 protein. The table lists roughly 400,000 distinct CDR3 sequences, around 46% of them singletons. This CDR3 spans 21 amino acids. Per the germline V gene, CDR1 is LGHNA and CDR2 is YNFKEQ. V lost 0 bases to trimming and J lost 8 bases; unmatched junction nucleotides: 23. Findings and caveats of the study: About two months after transplant, alpha-beta T cells reportedly came from several hundred expanded graft clones. Fresh T-cell production supplied most of the T-cell counts and diversity seen one year after transplant. Recipient T cells and thymic progenitors that survived were the source of the high TCRbeta diversity seen at day 60 in some patients.

On this clonotype itself: Its specificity is unknown.

V is TRBV4-2 and J is TRBJ1-4; 8 nucleotides agree with TRBD1. The receptor's source is a girl between 2 and 10 years old with aplastic anemia, due to receive a stem cell transplant. Sequenced material: PBMCs, taken before TCRalphabeta/CD19-depleted stem cell transplant. The CDR3 sequence is CASSQDYSRRRQGFMGEKLFF. CDR3 sequence (DNA): TGTGCCAGCAGCCAAGATTATTCCAGGAGGAGACAGGGGTTTATGGGAGAAAAACTGTTTTTT.